This TCR beta chain was sequenced for a study of T cell repertoires in cytomegalovirus infection. Study summary: Recently identified HLA-C-restricted CMV epitopes and well-studied HLA-B-restricted CMV epitopes were used by the study. The study, taken as a whole, reports: Across the ex vivo response, the dominant clonotypes were HLA-C-restricted CMV-specific TCR beta clonotypes.

TCRdb re-derived calls from the reads in MiXCR, one entry per CDR3 protein. The sample includes hundreds of thousands of distinct CDR3 sequences, about 33% of them seen just once. V lost 7 bases, J lost 5 bases, and 9 bases stayed unmatched. From germline, CDR1 is SNHLY and CDR2 FYNNEI. This CDR3 is 14 amino acids long. For this clonotype: Its antigen is unidentified.

The genes are TRBV2 and TRBJ1-1, with TRBD1 identical over 8 bases. The receptor was isolated from a human donor in good health (CMV status not recorded). Some clones in this sample may be carry-over from other donors' samples. Sequencing used cultured CD8+ T cells from PBMCs, obtained from culture after CMV antigen stimulation. The CDR3 here is CASTAQGVGTEAFF. The DNA for the CDR3 is TGTGCCAGCACCGCACAGGGGGTTGGGACTGAAGCTTTCTTT. Full variable domain (missing parts from reference TRBV2 and TRBJ1-1): EPEVTQTPSHQVTQMGQEVILRCVPISNHLYFYWYRQILGQKVEFLVSFYNNEISEKSEIFDDQFSVERPDGSNFTLKIRSTKLEDSAMYFCASTAQGVGTEAFFGQGTRLTVV.